The 32 T cell receptor beta chains listed next were all sequenced from one sample in a study of OX40 agonist ivuxolimab in advanced cancers. Assay: immunoSEQ multiplex PCR; the TCRdb copy retains only in-frame clones and omits some. Counted here are 95,000 to 100,000 clones, roughly four fifths occurring once; the ten biggest clones make up more than 1.1%. The sample consisted of CD4+ or CD8+ T cells sorted from blood, taken in a trial of the OX40 agonist ivuxolimab. All receptors come from an adult with an advanced solid tumor such as melanoma, head and neck, liver or kidney cancer.

The chain has TRBV10-2 and TRBJ2-3; TRBD1 agrees at 7 bases. Germline V gene lookup returns CDR1 WSHSY and CDR2 SAAADI. This CDR3 is built from 15 residues. V was pared by 7 bases and J by 2 bases, with 9 bases of the junction left unmatched. This CDR3 reads CASTPQGYPTDTQYF. The DNA of the CDR3 is TGCGCCAGCACCCCACAGGGGTACCCCACAGATACGCAGTATTTT.

V gene TRBV18 combines with J gene TRBJ1-1, with 10 bases identical to TRBD1. This CDR3 region has 14 residues. V was clipped by 5 bases and J by 4 bases; unmatched bases: 4. Germline V gene sequence: CDR1 KGHSH, CDR2 LQKENI. CDR3 DNA sequence: TGTGCCAGCTCATCCGGACAGGGGGGCACTGAAGCTTTCTTT. It encodes CASSSGQGGTEAFF.

Notes on this clone: One junction end does not reproduce the germline sequence, and a read error may be involved. The chain is built from TRBV11-2 and TRBJ2-1; D not resolved. Per germline, CDR1 SGHAT and CDR2 FQNNGV. The CDR3 is 11 amino acids. CDR3 DNA sequence: TGTGCCAGCTCATCTTCCCTATCTAGTGTCTTC. Its translation is CASSSSLSSVF.

The chain couples TRBV7-2 to TRBJ2-3; TRBD2 aligns across 8 bases. Germline V CDR1 and CDR2: SGHTA, FQGNSA. The CDR3 runs 14 residues. After removal of 5 bases from V and 6 bases from J, the junction contained 7 bases not matched to a gene. This CDR3 reads CASSLSGSQDTQYF. CDR3 bases: TGTGCCAGCAGCCTCAGCGGGAGTCAGGATACGCAGTATTTT.

V is TRBV11-1 and J is TRBJ2-1; 9 bases map to TRBD1. The CDR3 is made up of 16 amino acids. Germline assignment: CDR1 SGHAT and CDR2 FQDESV (reference sequence). V trimming: 5 bases; J trimming: 1 base; junction bases outside the gene matches: 6. As DNA, the CDR3 is TGTGCCAGCAGCCCCGGGGGACAGGGATCCTACAATGAGCAGTTCTTC. It yields the protein CASSPGGQGSYNEQFF. The full variable domain, with the rest looked up from reference TRBV11-1 and TRBJ2-1, is EAEVAQSPRYKITEKSQAVAFWCDPISGHATLYWYRQILGQGPELLVQFQDESVVDDSQLPKDRFSAERLKGVDSTLKIQPAELGDSAMYLCASSPGGQGSYNEQFFGPGTRLTVL.

This clone appeared a few times. The chain combines TRBV7-9 with TRBJ1-5, with TRBD1 matching 8 bases. The CDR3 covers 15 residues. The V segment lost 5 bases and the J segment 7 bases; nucleotides outside the gene matches: 10. Germline CDR1 SEHNR, CDR2 FQNEAQ (reference sequence). The DNA for the CDR3 is TGTGCCAGCAGCCCAACGGGACAGGTCGGCCAGCCCCAGCATTTT. Its protein is CASSPTGQVGQPQHF.

CDR3 sequence: CASSVGRSSYNEQFF. The CDR3 DNA is TGTGCCAGCAGCGTAGGACGCAGCTCCTACAATGAGCAGTTCTTC. The chain has TRBV9 and TRBJ2-1; D remains ambiguous. There are 15 residues in the CDR3. CDR1 is SGDLS and CDR2 is YYNGEE in the germline V gene. Trimming removed 0 bases at V and 0 bases at J, with 7 bases between.

This chain joins TRBV29-1 and TRBJ1-2; 11 bases agree with TRBD1. Germline CDR1 reads SQVTM; CDR2 reads ANQGSEA. The CDR3 sequence is 14 residues long. V was clipped by 1 base and J by 4 bases; unmatched bases: 2. The CDR3 region has the DNA TGCAGCGTTGAAGGGACAGGGGGCGGCTATGGCTACACCTTC. Translated: CSVEGTGGGYGYTF.

The rearrangement uses TRBV11-3 and TRBJ2-1; 7 bases map to TRBD1. The V gene end was trimmed by 5 bases and the J gene end by 9 bases; junction bases not matched to a gene: 16. Germline V lookup: CDR1 SGHNT, CDR2 YENEEA. The CDR3 loop spans 16 amino acids. The CDR3 coding sequence is TGTGCCAGCAGCCCACGACAGGGCTCCATTGTGGGTGAGCAGTTCTTC. It specifies CASSPRQGSIVGEQFF.

The rearrangement links TRBV25-1 to TRBJ2-4; 8 bases map to TRBD1. The CDR3 has 15 amino acids. V dropped 4 bases and J dropped 6; count of bases not matched to a gene: 8. CDR1 and CDR2 from the germline V gene are MGHDK and SYGVNS. Here the CDR3 DNA reads TGTGCCAGCAGTGCCGGGACAGGAAAAGTAAACATTCAGTACTTC. It yields the protein CASSAGTGKVNIQYF.

The chain couples TRBV5-1 to TRBJ2-1; 12 positions match TRBD2. Per the germline V gene, CDR1 is SGHRS and CDR2 is YFSETQ. Trimming took 3 bases from V and 8 from J; bases not matched to a gene: 9. This CDR3 comprises 16 residues. This CDR3 reads CASSSGLAGSGDEQFF. In nucleotides, the CDR3 is TGCGCCAGCAGCTCAGGACTAGCGGGAAGTGGCGATGAGCAGTTCTTC.

The J gene is TRBJ1-2, the V gene TRBV5-1; a weak D match, TRBD1 (6 bases). CDR3 length equals 13 residues. V was pared by 4 bases and J by 4 bases, with 11 bases between. Per germline, CDR1 SGHRS and CDR2 YFSETQ. The CDR3 loop is CASSPGQTYGYTF. As DNA, the CDR3 is TGCGCCAGCAGCCCCGGACAGACCTATGGCTACACCTTC.

The rearrangement links TRBV4-1 to TRBJ1-4, with no clear D. Germline V CDR1 and CDR2: MGHRA, YSYEKL. This CDR3 has 15 amino acids. Deletions cut 4 bases from V and 4 bases from J, with 13 bases between. The DNA of the CDR3 is TGCGCCAGCAGCCTGGACGAACATGGTAATGAAAAACTGTTTTTT. Its protein product is CASSLDEHGNEKLFF.

This clone was detected only a few times. The V and J genes are TRBV18 and TRBJ2-2; D gene ambiguous. Trimming removed 3 bases from V and 6 bases from J, with 11 bases in between. This CDR3 region has 14 residues. CDR1 is KGHSH and CDR2 is LQKENI in the germline V gene. The CDR3 loop is CASSPSSFSGELFF. Here the CDR3 DNA reads TGTGCCAGCTCACCCTCCAGTTTTTCCGGGGAGCTGTTTTTT. The variable domain in full, with the rest retrieved from reference TRBV18 and TRBJ2-2, is NAGVMQNPRHLVRRRGQEARLRCSPMKGHSHVYWYRQLPEEGLKFMVYLQKENIIDESGMPKERFSAEFPKEGPSILRIQQVVRGDSAAYFCASSPSSFSGELFFGEGSRLTVL.

The V gene is TRBV28, the J gene TRBJ2-6, with a possible D match to TRBD1 (5 bases). The length of the CDR3 is 18 residues. Germline V lookup: CDR1 MDHEN, CDR2 SYDVKM. The V and J ends lost 6 bases and 0 bases respectively, with 18 bases between them. CDR3 loop: CASSHRSLSFSGANVLTF. The CDR3 nucleotides read TGTGCCAGCAGCCACAGGTCCTTGAGCTTCTCTGGGGCCAACGTCCTGACTTTC.

V usage is TRBV18 and J usage is TRBJ1-6, with D hard to call. V was trimmed by 6 bases and J by 4 bases, leaving 16 bases between them. This CDR3 is built from 16 residues. Germline assignment: CDR1 KGHSH and CDR2 LQKENI. CDR3 residues: CASSPTSDGYNSPLHF. The DNA of the CDR3 is TGTGCCAGCTCGCCAACCTCGGACGGATATAATTCACCCCTCCACTTT.

V is TRBV6-5 and J is TRBJ2-2; 7 positions match TRBD2. This CDR3 has 13 amino acids. The V gene's germline CDR1 is MNHEY and CDR2 SVGAGI. V dropped 7 bases and J dropped 5; count of bases not matched to a gene: 4. Written as DNA, the CDR3 is TGTGCCAGCACCCCCGGGGGGACCGGGGAGCTGTTTTTT. Protein product: CASTPGGTGELFF.

The chain recombines TRBV7-8 with TRBJ2-7, with 9 positions matching TRBD1. The CDR3 runs 15 residues. V lost 6 bases to trimming and J lost 4 bases; unmatched junction nucleotides: 10. CDR1 SGHVS and CDR2 FQNEAQ come from the germline V gene. CDR3 nucleotides: TGTGCCAGCAGTCATGGACAGGGGAATCTTTACGAGCAGTACTTC. This sequence encodes CASSHGQGNLYEQYF.

This chain uses TRBV18 with TRBJ2-3; D uncertain. Trimming removed 0 bases from V and 5 bases from J, with 12 bases in between. Germline V gene data show CDR1 as KGHSH and CDR2 as LQKENI. This CDR3 is built from 15 residues. The CDR3: CASSPPLEFGDTQYF. Written as DNA, the CDR3 is TGTGCCAGCTCACCACCCCTGGAATTCGGAGATACGCAGTATTTT. Complete variable domain (other parts from reference TRBV18 and TRBJ2-3): NAGVMQNPRHLVRRRGQEARLRCSPMKGHSHVYWYRQLPEEGLKFMVYLQKENIIDESGMPKERFSAEFPKEGPSILRIQQVVRGDSAAYFCASSPPLEFGDTQYFGPGTRLTVL.

In its sample, this clone was seen a few times. The chain couples TRBV5-5 to TRBJ2-1; 7 nucleotides line up with TRBD1. CDR3 length equals 12 residues. After removal of 6 bases from V and 10 bases from J, the junction contained 7 bases not matched to a gene. Germline CDR1 and CDR2: SGHKS and YYEKEE (reference sequence). CDR3 sequence (DNA): TGTGCCAGCACTAAGACAGGGTGGGAGCAGTTCTTC. Encoded protein: CASTKTGWEQFF.

V is TRBV20-1 and J is TRBJ2-2, with TRBD2 identical over 8 bases. This CDR3 has 11 amino acids. After removal of 7 bases from V and 7 bases from J, the junction contained 2 bases not matched to a gene. Germline V gene sequence: CDR1 DFQATT, CDR2 SNEGSKA (reference sequence). The CDR3 DNA follows: TGCAGTGTCGGGGGGGTCGGGGAGCTGTTTTTT. This gives the protein CSVGGVGELFF.

The chain is built from TRBV7-3 and TRBJ2-1, with 10 bases aligning to TRBD1. The CDR3 has 14 amino acids. The germline V gene encodes CDR1 SGHTA and CDR2 FQGTGA. The V and J ends lost 5 bases and 7 bases, in that order; junction bases with no gene match: 5. The CDR3 region is CASSRRDRGNEQFF. DNA for the CDR3: TGTGCCAGCAGCCGGAGGGACAGGGGAAATGAGCAGTTCTTC. Drawing the rest from reference TRBV7-3 and TRBJ2-1, the complete variable domain is GAGVSQTPSNKVTEKGKYVELRCDPISGHTALYWYRQSLGQGPEFLIYFQGTGAADDSGLPNDRFFAVRPEGSVSTLKIQRTERGDSAVYLCASSRRDRGNEQFFGPGTRLTVL.

The rearrangement links TRBV5-4 to TRBJ2-5; 7 positions match TRBD2. Germline V gene data show CDR1 as SGHNT and CDR2 as YYREEE (reference sequence). There are 15 residues in the CDR3. Unmatched junction bases numbered 4, after V lost 0 bases and J lost 2 bases. The CDR3 is CASSLALAVQETQYF. CDR3 DNA sequence: TGTGCCAGCAGCTTGGCGCTAGCGGTTCAAGAGACCCAGTACTTC.

The CDR3 is CASFPSLSGANVLTF. In nucleotides, the CDR3 is TGTGCCAGCTTTCCAAGCCTCTCTGGGGCCAACGTCCTGACTTTC. This chain joins TRBV28 and TRBJ2-6; D gene ambiguous. The V end lost 8 bases, the J end lost 0 bases, and 11 bases lay between the germline ends. Germline values: CDR1 MDHEN, CDR2 SYDVKM. The CDR3 sequence is 15 residues long.

By its share, this clone is medium-sized. This chain links TRBV7-2 with TRBJ1-2; D not certain. The V end was cut by 6 bases, the J end by 4 bases, with 18 bases between. The CDR3 has 15 amino acids. CDR1 and CDR2 (germline): SGHTA, FQGNSA. This chain's CDR3 is CASSQNPGRSYGYTF. Written as DNA, the CDR3 is TGTGCCAGCAGTCAAAATCCGGGGAGGAGCTATGGCTACACCTTC.

The chain couples TRBV5-6 to TRBJ2-7, with 12 bases lining up with TRBD1. Germline CDR1 reads SGHDT; CDR2 reads YYEEEE. The CDR3 is 14 amino acids. V lost 5 bases to trimming and J lost 7 bases; unmatched junction nucleotides: 7. Written as DNA, the CDR3 is TGTGCCAGCAGTTGGGGACAGGGGGCGCGGGAGCAGTACTTC. It codes for CASSWGQGAREQYF.

The rearrangement uses TRBV6-4 and TRBJ2-3, with TRBD2 matching over 9 bases. Germline CDR1 MRHNA, CDR2 SNTAGT. This CDR3 has 16 residues. V lost 6 bases, J lost 2 bases, and 9 bases stayed unmatched. The CDR3 DNA is TGTGCCAGCAGGGCGACTAGCGGAACCCCCACAGATACGCAGTATTTT. Amino acids: CASRATSGTPTDTQYF.

This clone was seen a single time. The rearrangement joins TRBV6-5 to TRBJ2-6; 7 bases map to TRBD1. In germline, CDR1 is MNHEY, CDR2 SVGAGI. V lost 6 bases, J lost 4 bases, and 6 bases stayed unmatched. The CDR3 contains 15 residues. The CDR3 protein is CASRSQGTGANVLTF. As DNA, the CDR3 is TGTGCCAGCAGGTCACAGGGGACCGGGGCCAACGTCCTGACTTTC.

V is TRBV28 and J is TRBJ1-2, with 8 positions matching TRBD1. The CDR3 is 13 amino acids. J gave up 4 bases and V 3 bases, and 1 base lay outside the gene matches. From germline, CDR1 is MDHEN and CDR2 SYDVKM. The CDR3 DNA sequence: TGTGCCAGCAGTTTGGGGACAGGCTATGGCTACACCTTC. It translates to CASSLGTGYGYTF.

This chain joins TRBV5-8 and TRBJ1-3, with 7 bases identical to TRBD1. Trimming took 6 bases from V and 4 from J; bases not matched to a gene: 7. This CDR3 region has 14 residues. Germline V gene lookup returns CDR1 SGHTS and CDR2 YDEGEE. DNA of the CDR3: TGTGCCAGCAAAAGGGGACAGCCGGGAAACACCATATATTTT. This sequence encodes CASKRGQPGNTIYF.

The rearrangement joins TRBV2 to TRBJ2-1; the D gene is possibly TRBD1 (8 bases). The CDR3 is 13 amino acids. With 8 bases removed from V and 6 bases from J, the gap between germline ends came to 14 bases. In germline, CDR1 is SNHLY, CDR2 FYNNEI. This CDR3 reads CASLDREGNEQFF. The CDR3 region has the DNA TGTGCCAGCTTGGACAGGGAGGGCAATGAGCAGTTCTTC. Full variable domain (outside the CDR3, taken from reference TRBV2 and TRBJ2-1): EPEVTQTPSHQVTQMGQEVILRCVPISNHLYFYWYRQILGQKVEFLVSFYNNEISEKSEIFDDQFSVERPDGSNFTLKIRSTKLEDSAMYFCASLDREGNEQFFGPGTRLTVL.

The CDR3 spells CASSIAGFTDTQYF. The CDR3 DNA reads TGTGCCAGTAGTATAGCAGGGTTCACAGATACGCAGTATTTT. The chain couples TRBV19 to TRBJ2-3; a possible D gene is TRBD1 (5 bases). CDR3 length equals 14 residues. V lost 1 base and J lost 2, with 7 bases in between. CDR1 is LNHDA, CDR2 SQIVND, per germline (reference sequence).